The clone carrying this T cell receptor (beta chain) was seen repeatedly, ten times or more. The term stable hyperthyroidism indicated an absence of ophthalmopathy within 18 months of follow-up. New diagnoses, under 2 months' duration, and ages 18 to 65 characterized the hyperthyroidism patients. TCR beta CDR3 regions were amplified from RNA transcripts. First-round RT-PCR with HTBI primers preceded a second-round multiplex PCR. TCRdb reprocessed the multiplex PCR reads with MiXCR, giving one entry per CDR3 protein. Of roughly 400,000 distinct CDR3 sequences detected, over 15% appear once; the ten largest clones hold approximately 7%. The sample comes from a study of Graves' ophthalmopathy and Graves' hyperthyroidism. The V segment lost 6 bases and the J segment 5 bases; nucleotides outside the gene matches: 11. Germline V gene data show CDR1 as LNHDA and CDR2 as SQIVND (reference sequence). The CDR3 consists of 15 residues.

The chain employs TRBV19 and TRBJ1-1; 8 bases agree with TRBD1. The sequence came from a woman aged 18-29 years with stable Graves' hyperthyroidism. The sequenced sample was peripheral blood. Written as DNA, the CDR3 is TGTGCCAGTAGGATTGGACAGGGCGGGGGGACTGAAGCTTTCTTT. This codes for CASRIGQGGGTEAFF.